Listed below are T cell receptor beta chains from one sample, sequenced in a study of blood T cell repertoires in COVID-19. Sequencing was performed with immunoSEQ multiplex PCR; in TCRdb, only in-frame clones are kept and a portion is missing. Of 55,000 to 85,000 clones listed, 90% are singletons. Sequencing input: peripheral blood. These receptors originate from a woman between 18 and 29 years old with acute or convalescent COVID-19. Both conserved end residues are part of each CDR3. The D gene is left open where the match is weak. Clone size, where shown, is once, few, many, or a class for clones that have expanded.

J gene,V gene,D gene,clone size,CDR3 protein,CDR3 DNA
TRBJ1-1,TRBV30,NA,NA,CAWSVQGRLNTEAFF,TGTGCCTGGAGTGTACAGGGACGGTTGAACACTGAAGCTTTCTTT
TRBJ2-2,TRBV4-1,TRBD2,NA,CASSQDSRASGGAIGELFF,TGCGCCAGCAGCCAAGATAGTAGGGCTAGCGGGGGGGCTATCGGGGAGCTGTTTTTT
TRBJ2-1,TRBV11-2,TRBD2,NA,CASSPSGGHRGEQFF,TGTGCCAGCAGTCCTAGCGGGGGCCATCGGGGTGAGCAGTTCTTC
TRBJ2-7,TRBV2,TRBD2,NA,CASSEGSGRKGEQYF,TGTGCCAGCAGTGAAGGGAGCGGGAGAAAAGGCGAGCAGTACTTC
TRBJ2-1,TRBV19,NA,NA,CASSIAPNNEQFF,TGTGCCAGTAGTATAGCGCCTAACAATGAGCAGTTCTTC
TRBJ2-7,TRBV29-1,TRBD2,NA,CSVVLRENIREQYF,TGCAGCGTTGTTTTGCGGGAGAACATACGCGAGCAGTACTTC
TRBJ1-5,TRBV24-1,NA,NA,CATGGTPKGQPQHF,TGTGCCACCGGGGGGACCCCCAAAGGGCAGCCCCAGCATTTT
TRBJ1-2,TRBV30,NA,NA,CAWSLADGYTF,TGTGCCTGGAGTCTGGCCGATGGCTACACCTTC
TRBJ1-5,TRBV2,NA,NA,CASSEASGSQPQHF,TGTGCCAGCAGTGAAGCTTCGGGAAGTCAGCCCCAGCATTTT
TRBJ2-7,TRBV11-2,NA,NA,CASSLEAGYSYEQYF,TGTGCCAGCAGCTTAGAGGCAGGCTACTCCTACGAGCAGTACTTC
TRBJ2-2,TRBV6-1,NA,few,CASSDGRGTGELFF,TGTGCCAGCAGTGACGGTCGGGGAACCGGGGAGCTGTTTTTT
TRBJ1-6,TRBV9,TRBD1,NA,CASSAGQTNSPLHF,TGTGCCAGCAGCGCGGGACAGACCAATTCACCCCTCCACTTT
TRBJ2-2,TRBV2,TRBD1,NA,CASRQQGIGELFF,TGTGCCAGCAGACAACAGGGGATCGGGGAGCTGTTTTTT
TRBJ2-7,TRBV11-2,NA,NA,CASRSPGDHYEQYF,TGTGCCAGCAGATCCCCAGGGGACCATTACGAGCAGTACTTC
TRBJ1-1,TRBV5-1,NA,NA,CASSSAIGGADTEAFF,TGCGCCAGCAGCTCGGCTATTGGGGGGGCTGACACTGAAGCTTTCTTT
TRBJ2-2,TRBV29-1,TRBD2,NA,CSGRLAGAAPGELFF,TGCAGCGGGCGACTAGCGGGAGCGGCCCCCGGGGAGCTGTTTTTT
TRBJ1-3,TRBV25-1,NA,NA,CATAGRTGNTIYF,TGTGCCACCGCGGGGCGTACAGGAAACACCATATATTTT
TRBJ1-2,TRBV24-1,NA,once,CATSPPTSLDYGYTF,TGTGCCACCAGCCCTCCGACAAGCCTTGACTATGGCTACACCTTC
TRBJ1-1,TRBV5-5,NA,NA,CASSLEFMNTEAFF,TGTGCCAGCAGCTTGGAATTCATGAACACTGAAGCTTTCTTT
TRBJ2-5,TRBV12-3/TRBV12-4,NA,NA,CASSPLTSETQYF,TGTGCCAGCAGTCCCCTGACTAGTGAGACCCAGTACTTC
TRBJ2-7,TRBV19,NA,once,CASSIGLSYEQYF,TGTGCCAGTAGTATAGGTCTCTCCTACGAGCAGTACTTC
TRBJ1-1,TRBV20-1,NA,NA,CSARDRTEAFF,TGCAGTGCTAGAGATCGCACTGAAGCTTTCTTT
TRBJ1-2,TRBV10-2,NA,NA,CASSGGGTSNYGYTF,TGCGCCAGCAGTGGGGGAGGCACCTCTAACTATGGCTACACCTTC
TRBJ1-5,TRBV7-2,NA,NA,CASSLSAGEGQPQHF,TGTGCCAGCAGCTTATCAGCAGGGGAAGGCCAGCCCCAGCATTTT
TRBJ2-7,TRBV11-2,TRBD1,NA,CASSFPVGTGNYEQYF,TGTGCCAGCAGTTTCCCGGTGGGGACAGGGAACTACGAGCAGTACTTC
TRBJ2-4,TRBV5-1,NA,NA,CASSFTGGQRNIQYF,TGCGCCAGCAGCTTTACAGGAGGACAGAGAAACATTCAGTACTTC
TRBJ1-1,TRBV2,NA,NA,CASNPRSMNTEAFF,TGTGCGAGCAATCCCAGATCCATGAACACTGAAGCTTTCTTT
TRBJ2-2,TRBV2,NA,once,CASTGVSTGELFF,TGTGCCAGCACCGGAGTGTCCACCGGGGAGCTGTTTTTT
TRBJ1-1,TRBV6-5,NA,NA,CASSIQANTEAFF,TGTGCCAGCAGCATCCAAGCGAACACTGAAGCTTTCTTT
TRBJ1-2,TRBV2,NA,NA,CASSEDTGLAYGYTF,TGTGCCAGCAGTGAAGATACAGGGCTGGCCTATGGCTACACCTTC
TRBJ1-6,TRBV7-9,TRBD1,NA,CASTKWRGRGNSPLHF,TGTGCCAGCACCAAGTGGAGGGGGCGCGGTAATTCACCCCTCCACTTT
TRBJ1-6,TRBV18,TRBD1,NA,CASSPLGQGQGSPLHF,TGTGCCAGCTCACCACTAGGACAGGGGCAAGGTTCACCCCTCCACTTT
TRBJ2-3,TRBV7-9,NA,NA,CASSPDWDTQYF,TGTGCCAGCAGCCCCGACTGGGATACGCAGTATTTT
TRBJ1-6,TRBV5-6,TRBD1,NA,CASSLALGDRENNSPLHF,TGTGCCAGCAGCTTGGCCCTGGGGGACAGGGAAAATAATTCACCCCTCCACTTT
TRBJ1-2,TRBV7-6,TRBD1,NA,CASSPGQLYGYTF,TGTGCCAGCAGCCCGGGACAGCTCTATGGCTACACCTTC